One T cell receptor beta chain is described in this entry. The antigen remains undetermined. Vbeta (60) and Jbeta (13) primers were used in the PCR. Here immunoSEQ multiplex PCR was the method, and the copy in TCRdb shows in-frame clones only, minus some. This table has under 150,000 clones, around 77% appearing once. The sample originates from a study of cytomegalovirus exposure and HLA in healthy donors. Study results and caveats: Association of a missense DCLRE1C variant with TCR beta V- and J-gene trimming was reported in a later analysis. Rates of TCR association differed by HLA locus in a later analysis, with DRB1 highest and HLA-C lowest. Earlier results showed most TCR beta V segments being productive about 87% or about 30% of the time. An ancestry cluster, one associated with Asian ancestry, reportedly showed fewer N-insertions than the approximately 660-donor mean in a later analysis.

The sample comprised PBMCs. This receptor was identified in a woman aged 25 to 45 in good health and CMV-seropositive.

DNA for the CDR3: TGTGCCAGCAGTGGACTGAGGGGGCGAGGTGAAGCTTTCTTT. Residues: CASSGLRGRGEAFF. The chain uses TRBV28 and TRBJ1-1, with 7 nucleotides matching TRBD1. The CDR3 runs 14 residues. V shed 5 bases, J shed 7 bases, and the junction held 10 bases outside the gene matches. CDR1 is MDHEN, CDR2 SYDVKM, per germline.